This T cell receptor beta chain was found in a study of molecular identifiers for immune sequencing clone quantification. TCRdb itself ran the PCR reads through MiXCR, one entry per CDR3 protein. In the table there are more than 85,000 distinct CDR3 sequences, about a third of which are singletons. Germline V gene sequence: CDR1 LGHNA, CDR2 YSLEER. The CDR3 covers 16 residues. Trimming pared 0 bases from V and 5 bases from J, leaving 16 bases between. Each library that profiled naive CD8 cells came from approximately 20,000 to 1,000,000 sorted cells with 10%, 30% or 50% RNA. Broader study findings: Because of identical TCR molecules sharing a barcode, sizes of highly expanded clones could be underestimated. Clonotypes topping 20 RNA copies carried over 99% of effector molecules but under 1% of naive ones.

This clonotype has a handful of counts. What it binds is not known. The source of this sequence is a human donor in good health. Some libraries in this study had Jurkat cell RNA spiked in. This chain connects TRBV4-3 to TRBJ2-5; maybe TRBD2 (7 bases). Sequencing was performed on naive CD8+ T cells from blood, with Jurkat cell RNA spiked in. As to subset: FACS-sorted CD8+CD4-CCR7+CD45RA+ naive T cells. The CDR3 sequence is CASSQDRGEGLETQYF. CDR3 bases: TGCGCCAGCAGCCAAGATAGGGGGGAGGGCCTTGAGACCCAGTACTTC.